What follows are 32 T cell receptor beta chains derived from one specimen sequenced in a study of metastatic and nonmetastatic thyroid tumors. TCRdb re-analyzed the PCR reads using MiXCR. The sample records around 89,000 clones, about 16% being singletons. Treatment of any kind had been given to no patient before thyroid surgery. The sequenced sample consisted of blood. These TCRs come from a female donor with papillary thyroid cancer or a benign thyroid nodule (not recorded which). Some clones in this sample may be carry-over from other donors' samples.

This clone showed up just a few times. V is TRBV6-1 and J is TRBJ2-2; unclear D gene. V was clipped by 4 bases and J by 2 bases, with 14 bases between them. Germline CDR1 and CDR2: MNHNS and SASEGT. CDR3 length: 16 amino acids. The CDR3 DNA reads as TGTGCCAGCAGTGTTAGGGTACATGGTAACACCGGGGAGCTGTTTTTT. It codes for CASSVRVHGNTGELFF.

The gene calls are TRBV19 and TRBJ1-5; D is ambiguous. The CDR3 sequence is 13 residues long. The V end lost 5 bases, the J end lost 7 bases, and 12 bases lay between the germline ends. The germline gives CDR1 LNHDA, CDR2 SQIVND (reference sequence). CDR3 coding DNA: TGTGCCAGTAGTGACAAGGCGGACCAGCCCCAGCATTTT. Translated: CASSDKADQPQHF.

This clone was recorded many times. The chain uses TRBV29-1 and TRBJ2-7; either TRBD1 or TRBD2 may supply D (5 bases each). CDR3 size: 14 residues. Per the germline V gene, CDR1 is SQVTM and CDR2 is ANQGSEA. V dropped 4 bases and J dropped 1 base, with 14 bases sitting between them. The chain's CDR3 is CSVGGAGASYEQYF. The CDR3 nucleotides read TGCAGCGTTGGGGGCGCCGGGGCGTCCTACGAGCAGTACTTC.

For this clone: A much more abundant neighbour one base away suggests this may be a read error. V is TRBV20-1 and J is TRBJ2-1; D gene uncertain. Germline lookup yields CDR1 DFQATT and CDR2 SNEGSKA (reference sequence). Trimming stripped 3 bases from V and 4 bases from J, with 7 bases between. The CDR3 covers 12 residues. The CDR3 DNA reads as TGCAGTGCTAGGTCCCGGTACAATGAGCAGTTCTTC. Amino acid sequence: CSARSRYNEQFF.

Concerning this clone itself: A clone one base away is much larger, so this may be a read error. The chain combines TRBV19 with TRBJ2-2; 8 bases map to TRBD2. Germline V gene sequence: CDR1 LNHDA, CDR2 SQIVND (reference sequence). CDR3 length: 18 amino acids. With V trimmed by 6 bases and J by 3 bases, 15 bases remained unmatched. The CDR3 region is CASSTDWNSGMDTGELFF. The CDR3 DNA sequence: TGTGCCAGTAGCACGGACTGGAATAGCGGGATGGACACCGGGGAGCTGTTTTTT.

About this clone itself: This may be a read error, as it is one base from a much larger clone. J is TRBJ1-5 and V is TRBV13, with D possibly TRBD1 on 5 matching bases. The germline CDR1 and CDR2 sequences are PRHDT and FYEKMQ (reference sequence). V was clipped by 4 bases and J by 5 bases, with 15 bases between them. This CDR3 has 15 amino acids. The CDR3 loop is CASSSNDGQYQPQHF. The CDR3 bases are TGTGCCAGCAGCTCAAATGACGGACAATATCAGCCCCAGCATTTT. The whole variable domain, remainder taken from reference TRBV13 and TRBJ1-5, is AAGVIQSPRHLIKEKRETATLKCYPIPRHDTVYWYQQGPGQDPQFLISFYEKMQSDKGSIPDRFSAQQFSDYHSELNMSSLELGDSALYFCASSSNDGQYQPQHFGDGTRLSIL.

At least ten counts were recorded for this clone. This chain uses TRBV2 with TRBJ1-5; the D gene is possibly TRBD1 (6 bases). The CDR3 covers 13 residues. Between the trimmed V and J ends, which lost 2 bases and 10 bases, there was a span of 12 bases. Germline V gives CDR1 SNHLY, CDR2 FYNNEI. The CDR3 nucleotides are TGTGCCAGCAGTGAATTGGGGGCGAAACCCCAGCATTTT. Translating gives CASSELGAKPQHF. The full variable domain, rest sourced from reference TRBV2 and TRBJ1-5, is EPEVTQTPSHQVTQMGQEVILRCVPISNHLYFYWYRQILGQKVEFLVSFYNNEISEKSEIFDDQFSVERPDGSNFTLKIRSTKLEDSAMYFCASSELGAKPQHFGDGTRLSIL.

At least ten counts were recorded for this clone. The chain joins TRBV12-3 or TRBV12-4 to TRBJ2-2, with D unclear. V was trimmed by 5 bases and J by 1 base, leaving 14 bases between them. The CDR3 spans 16 residues. CDR3: CASSTSPSLNTGELFF. The DNA of the CDR3 is TGTGCCAGCAGTACCAGCCCCTCATTGAACACCGGGGAGCTGTTTTTT.

Ten or more counts support this clone. CDR3 coding DNA: TGTGCCAGCAGCCAAGAAGGGCGGGGCGGGGAGCTGTTTTTT. As protein: CASSQEGRGGELFF. This chain connects TRBV4-2 to TRBJ2-2, with D tentatively TRBD2 (6 bases). CDR1 LGHNA and CDR2 YNFKEQ come from the germline V gene. The CDR3 is 14 amino acids. V was cut by 0 bases and J by 7 bases, with 9 bases left in between.

The sample holds many counts of this clone. This chain links TRBV6-1 with TRBJ2-5; maybe TRBD2 (6 bases). The V gene lost 5 bases and the J gene lost 3 bases, with 10 bases spanning the gap. This CDR3 region has 13 residues. Germline V gene data show CDR1 as MNHNS and CDR2 as SASEGT. Written as DNA, the CDR3 is TGTGCCAGCAGTTTGTGGAGGGAAGAGACCCAGTACTTC. Its translation: CASSLWREETQYF.

This clone was seen ten or more times. This chain uses TRBV20-1 with TRBJ1-5, with 7 nucleotides matching TRBD1. Germline-derived CDR1 and CDR2 are DFQATT and SNEGSKA (reference sequence). J was trimmed by 5 bases and V by 4 bases; bases with no gene match: 5. The length of the CDR3 is 13 residues. CDR3 nucleotide sequence: TGCAGTGCTAATCGACAGGGCGATCAGCCCCAGCATTTT. Translated: CSANRQGDQPQHF.

Many counts were recorded for this clone. CDR3 bases: TGCGCCAGCAGTACCCCGGACGGGACAGGGGTTTACAATGAGCAGTTCTTC. Protein sequence: CASSTPDGTGVYNEQFF. The chain has TRBV5-1 and TRBJ2-1, with 10 bases that match TRBD1. This CDR3 comprises 17 residues. V was clipped by 5 bases and J by 4 bases; unmatched bases: 12. CDR1 and CDR2 from the germline V gene are SGHRS and YFSETQ.

This clone occurred many times. CDR3 amino acids: CASSVWGESTDTQYF. CDR3 bases: TGTGCCAGCAGTGTGTGGGGGGAAAGCACAGATACGCAGTATTTT. This chain joins TRBV6-1 and TRBJ2-3, with D possibly being TRBD2 (6 bases). Per germline, CDR1 MNHNS and CDR2 SASEGT. This CDR3 is built from 15 residues. With 4 bases removed from V and 0 bases from J, the gap between germline ends came to 11 bases.

A remark on this clone: A much larger clonotype is one base distant, so this may be a read error. The sample carries other DNA sequences with the same CDR3. The chain joins TRBV11-3 to TRBJ2-3; 8 nucleotides align to TRBD1. V was pared by 1 base and J by 10 bases, with 10 bases of the junction left unmatched. From germline, CDR1 is SGHNT and CDR2 YENEEA. The CDR3 is 15 amino acids. This CDR3 is CASSLVGTGDSAQYF. CDR3 sequence (DNA): TGTGCCAGCAGCTTAGTAGGGACAGGTGATTCTGCGCAGTATTTT.

At least ten counts were recorded for this clone. The V call is TRBV11-2, the J call TRBJ2-7; D is unresolved. The CDR3 extends over 10 amino acids. Germline values: CDR1 SGHAT, CDR2 FQNNGV. Trimming stripped 6 bases from V and 3 bases from J, with 3 bases between. The CDR3 DNA reads as TGTGCCAGCAGTGGCTACGAGCAGTACTTC. Protein sequence: CASSGYEQYF.

In this sample, this clone turned up many times. The chain employs TRBV6-6 and TRBJ1-3, with TRBD1 matching 8 bases. Unmatched junction bases numbered 5, after V lost 0 bases and J lost 1 base. The CDR3 covers 17 residues. Germline V gene lookup returns CDR1 MNHNY and CDR2 SVGAGI (reference sequence). This chain's CDR3 is CASSYSAQGASGNTIYF. In DNA form, the CDR3 reads TGTGCCAGCAGTTACTCGGCGCAGGGGGCGTCTGGAAACACCATATATTTT.

This clone showed up many times. This chain links TRBV27 with TRBJ1-6; 7 bases map to TRBD1. With V trimmed by 5 bases and J by 10 bases, 8 bases remained unmatched. The germline gives CDR1 MNHEY, CDR2 SMNVEV (reference sequence). This CDR3 has 14 residues. The CDR3: CASSRTQGESPLHF. CDR3 nucleotides: TGTGCCAGCAGTCGCACCCAGGGGGAATCACCCCTCCACTTT.

This clone showed up many times. The V gene is TRBV3-1, the J gene TRBJ1-2, with TRBD1 matching over 9 bases. The CDR3 covers 15 residues. Germline CDR1 and CDR2: LGHDT and YNNKEL (reference sequence). V shed 1 base, J shed 5 bases, and the junction held 5 bases outside the gene matches. The CDR3 DNA is TGTGCCAGCAGCCAAGGACAGGGGGTAGGTTATGGCTACACCTTC. Protein: CASSQGQGVGYGYTF.

This clone was counted ten times or more. This chain joins TRBV6-6 and TRBJ2-1; 7 nucleotides match TRBD1. Germline V gene data show CDR1 as MNHNY and CDR2 as SVGAGI (reference sequence). There are 17 residues in the CDR3. Germline trimming cut 4 bases from V and 5 bases from J; bases unmatched to any gene: 14. This chain's CDR3 is CASSSSSRGWLDNEQFF. CDR3 DNA sequence: TGTGCCAGCAGTTCCTCGTCCAGGGGGTGGCTAGACAATGAGCAGTTCTTC.

CDR3 nucleotide sequence: TGTGCCAGCAGTGAATTCGCATTGTACAGGTGGCGGTACGAGCAGTACTTC. Its protein is CASSEFALYRWRYEQYF. This chain joins TRBV2 and TRBJ2-7, with D possibly TRBD1 on 5 matching bases. CDR1 is SNHLY and CDR2 is FYNNEI in the germline V gene. V dropped 2 bases and J dropped 4 bases, with 21 bases sitting between them. This CDR3 comprises 17 residues.

A remark on this clone: The sample contains more than one DNA sequence encoding this CDR3. J is TRBJ2-2 and V is TRBV12-3 or TRBV12-4; D remains unclear. The CDR3 is 14 residues long. The V gene lost 6 bases and the J gene lost 6 bases, with 14 bases spanning the gap. CDR3: CASSPTPGAGELFF. The CDR3 DNA follows: TGTGCCAGCAGCCCAACCCCTGGTGCCGGGGAGCTGTTTTTT.

This clone was recorded many times. A read error may explain this, as a much larger clone is one base away. The chain carries TRBV6-2 or TRBV6-3 and TRBJ2-7; 8 bases line up with TRBD1. J lost 1 base, V lost 4 bases, and 12 bases had no gene match. The V gene's germline CDR1 is MNHEY and CDR2 SVGEGT. The CDR3 extends over 17 amino acids. The CDR3, as DNA: TGTGCCAGCAGTTGCTCCCGGGACAGGTTGGGTTCCTACGAGCAGTACTTC. This translates into CASSCSRDRLGSYEQYF.

Notes on this clone: This may arise from a read error, as a much more abundant clone is one base away. The chain links TRBV4-1 to TRBJ1-5, with D unresolved. Germline-derived CDR1 and CDR2 are MGHRA and YSYEKL. CDR3 size: 15 residues. The CDR3: CSSSQDFTGMQPQHF. Here the CDR3 DNA reads TGCTCCAGCAGCCAAGATTTTACTGGAATGCAGCCCCAGCATTTT.

A word on this clone: An end of the junction differs from the germline gene, which may be a read error. The V call is TRBV28, the J call TRBJ2-2, with D possibly being TRBD1 (5 bases). The CDR3 length is 18 residues. Germline CDR1 is MDHEN and CDR2 is SYDVKM. In nucleotides, the CDR3 is TGTGACAGCAGCAGGGATGGCGGATGGGTCGCGAACACCGGGGAGCTGTTTTTT. Translating gives CDSSRDGGWVANTGELFF.

The table lists this clone with many counts. The chain's CDR3 is CASSEGGVGTGYNSPLHF. CDR3 nucleotides: TGTGCCAGCAGTGAAGGTGGCGTTGGGACAGGGTATAATTCACCCCTCCACTTT. This chain links TRBV6-1 with TRBJ1-6; TRBD1 matches 9 bases. CDR3 length equals 18 residues. Germline CDR1 reads MNHNS; CDR2 reads SASEGT. V was clipped by 1 base and J by 4 bases; unmatched bases: 8.

In this sample, this clone turned up a few times. A much larger clone differs by one base, so this may be a read error. This chain connects TRBV7-9 to TRBJ1-1, with a possible D match to TRBD1 (5 bases). The germline CDR1 and CDR2 sequences are SEHNR and FQNEAQ (reference sequence). The CDR3 runs 15 residues. Trimming took 5 bases from V and 4 from J, leaving 17 bases between them. CDR3: CASSTRDGSGTEAFF. For the CDR3, the DNA is TGTGCCAGCAGCACCCGGGACGGGAGCGGCACTGAAGCTTTCTTT.

This clone showed up many times. The V and J genes are TRBV15 and TRBJ1-2; possibly TRBD1 for D (5 bases). Germline lookup yields CDR1 LNHNV and CDR2 YYDKDF (reference sequence). The CDR3 contains 14 residues. V lost 0 bases and J 4 bases, leaving 9 bases between the germline ends. The CDR3 bases are TGTGCCACCAGCAGAGATCGAACAGGCTATGGCTACACCTTC. It encodes CATSRDRTGYGYTF.

This clone was counted at least ten times. The gene calls are TRBV11-2 and TRBJ1-1; D uncertain. The V end lost 8 bases, the J end lost 4 bases, and 14 bases lay between the germline ends. The CDR3 totals 13 residues. From germline, CDR1 is SGHAT and CDR2 FQNNGV. Here the CDR3 DNA reads TGTGCCAGCGCCTCGGTTATCGGCACTGAAGCTTTCTTT. It yields the protein CASASVIGTEAFF. The complete variable domain, with remaining parts taken from reference TRBV11-2 and TRBJ1-1, reads EAGVAQSPRYKIIEKRQSVAFWCNPISGHATLYWYQQILGQGPKLLIQFQNNGVVDDSQLPKDRFSAERLKGVDSTLKIQPAKLEDSAVYLCASASVIGTEAFFGQGTRLTVV.

This clone has only a few counts. The V and J genes are TRBV5-6 and TRBJ2-3; D ambiguous. Trimming stripped 3 bases from V and 4 bases from J, with 15 bases between. The CDR3 loop spans 15 amino acids. Germline CDR1 reads SGHDT; CDR2 reads YYEEEE. The CDR3 sequence: CASSSLTTEADTQYF. The CDR3 bases are TGTGCCAGCAGCTCTTTGACCACCGAGGCAGATACGCAGTATTTT.

This clone appeared many times. This sequence joins TRBV6-1 and TRBJ1-1; tentative D call: TRBD1 (5 bases). This CDR3 is 17 amino acids long. Germline V CDR1 and CDR2: MNHNS, SASEGT. Trimming took off 6 bases at V and 6 bases at J, with 26 bases between the two ends. CDR3 coding DNA: TGTGCCAGCAGCGACCTTTTCGGGACGGAGGCTTTGGCTGAAGCTTTCTTT. This codes for CASSDLFGTEALAEAFF.

This clone appeared many times. The V call is TRBV19, the J call TRBJ1-6, with D possibly matching TRBD1 (5 bases). Germline-derived CDR1 and CDR2 are LNHDA and SQIVND (reference sequence). Deletions cut 6 bases from V and 8 bases from J, with 11 bases between. The CDR3 is made up of 13 amino acids. This CDR3 reads CASRYGGHSPLHF. CDR3 bases: TGTGCCAGTAGGTACGGGGGACATTCACCCCTCCACTTT.

Of note for this clone: A much more abundant neighbour one base away suggests this may be a read error. This chain uses TRBV11-2 with TRBJ2-7, with 13 bases lining up with TRBD2. The CDR3 totals 16 residues. The germline gives CDR1 SGHAT, CDR2 FQNNGV. CDR3 coding DNA: TGTTCCAGCAGCCTAGAGGGGACTAGCGGGGCGCACGAGCAGTACTTC. Amino acids: CSSSLEGTSGAHEQYF. Looking up the rest from reference TRBV11-2 and TRBJ2-7 gives the full variable domain: EAGVAQSPRYKIIEKRQSVAFWCNPISGHATLYWYQQILGQGPKLLIQFQNNGVVDDSQLPKDRFSAERLKGVDSTLKIQPAKLEDSAVYLCSSSLEGTSGAHEQYFGPGTRLTVT.